The sequence of this TCR beta chain was determined in a study of blood T cell repertoires in COVID-19. TCRdb's copy holds only in-frame clones and misses some; the assay was immunoSEQ multiplex PCR. Of hundreds of thousands of clones detected, around 87% appear once; the ten largest clones hold roughly 3.1%. Categorization into cohorts depended on clinical history that participants reported. Trimming took 5 bases from V and 7 from J; bases not matched to a gene: 9. Germline V gene data show CDR1 as SNHLY and CDR2 as FYNNEI. CDR3 length: 16 residues. This sequence originates from a woman in her thirties or forties with acute COVID-19. Sequenced: PBMCs or T cells enriched from blood (not recorded which). The chain employs TRBV2 and TRBJ1-4; 11 nucleotides align to TRBD1. CDR3 amino acids: CASSTPRTGGGEKLFF. CDR3 DNA sequence: TGTGCCAGCAGTACACCGCGGACAGGGGGCGGTGAAAAACTGTTTTTT.